These 28 T cell receptor beta chains were all obtained from the same sample, sequenced in a study of shared clonotypes between healthy human individuals. Sequencing was performed with immunoSEQ multiplex PCR; in TCRdb, only in-frame clones are kept and a portion is missing. The sample has over a million clones, roughly 97% seen once. The sample consisted of naive CD4+ T cells sorted from blood. Subset given: CD45RA+ positively selected. Every receptor here comes from a man aged 25 to 40 in good health.

V is TRBV5-4 and J is TRBJ2-1, with 7 positions matching TRBD1. The germline CDR1 and CDR2 sequences are SGHNT and YYREEE (reference sequence). The length of the CDR3 is 15 residues. The J segment lost 5 bases and the V segment lost 2 bases, leaving 7 bases of the junction unmatched. The CDR3 DNA reads TGTGCCAGCAGCTTTAGACAGGGAGCACACAATGAGCAGTTCTTC. Translation: CASSFRQGAHNEQFF.

V is TRBV28 and J is TRBJ1-1; perhaps TRBD1 as D (6 bases). The germline V gene encodes CDR1 MDHEN and CDR2 SYDVKM. V lost 1 base and J 4 bases, leaving 10 bases between the germline ends. The CDR3 sequence is 14 residues long. CDR3 sequence: CASSLSQGRTEAFF. CDR3 nucleotide sequence: TGTGCCAGCAGTTTATCACAGGGTCGCACTGAAGCTTTCTTT.

The V call is TRBV21-1, the J call TRBJ1-5; the table's TRBD1 call for D was not verified on the DNA. TRBV21-1 is annotated as a pseudogene. The CDR3 extends over 16 amino acids. CDR3 sequence reads: CASSMPSRTGKMPQHF. CDR3 nucleotides: TGTGCCAGCAGCATGCCCTCCAGGACAGGCAAGATGCCCCAGCATTTT.

This sequence joins TRBV11-3 and TRBJ2-1; D is possibly TRBD1 or TRBD2 (5 bases each). CDR1 and CDR2 (germline): SGHNT, YENEEA. The CDR3 runs 15 residues. The germline V and J ends were trimmed by 5 bases and 0 bases, with 11 bases remaining between them. Written as DNA, the CDR3 is TGTGCCAGCAGCCCCGGGGCCGGCTCCTACAATGAGCAGTTCTTC. It is translated as CASSPGAGSYNEQFF. Supplemented by reference TRBV11-3 and TRBJ2-1, the full variable domain reads EAGVVQSPRYKIIEKKQPVAFWCNPISGHNTLYWYLQNLGQGPELLIRYENEEAVDDSQLPKDRFSAERLKGVDSTLKIQPAELGDSAVYLCASSPGAGSYNEQFFGPGTRLTVL.

V and J are TRBV5-1 and TRBJ2-7, with 8 bases that match TRBD1. Germline CDR1 is SGHRS and CDR2 is YFSETQ. The CDR3 runs 15 residues. The V and J ends lost 3 bases and 2 bases, in that order; junction bases with no gene match: 7. The DNA of the CDR3 is TGCGCCAGCAGCTCTGCGACAGGGGTCACCTACGAGCAGTACTTC. Translating it yields CASSSATGVTYEQYF.

J is TRBJ1-2 and V is TRBV25-1, with D possibly being TRBD1 (5 bases). V shed 1 base and J shed 6 bases, with 12 bases lying between them. Germline CDR1 is MGHDK and CDR2 is SYGVNS. The CDR3 is 14 amino acids. This CDR3 is CASSEFAGLDGYTF. Written as DNA, the CDR3 is TGTGCCAGCAGTGAATTTGCGGGGCTGGATGGCTACACCTTC.

This sequence joins TRBV21-1 and TRBJ2-7. TRBV21-1 is a pseudogene locus. The CDR3 contains 9 residues. The CDR3, as DNA: TGTGCCAGTAATAGGAAGCAGTACTTC. This codes for CASNRKQYF.

This clone has only a few counts. Other nucleotide sequences in the sample specify the same CDR3. This rearrangement joins TRBV18 to TRBJ2-5; D remains ambiguous. This CDR3 is 11 amino acids long. Germline assignment: CDR1 KGHSH and CDR2 LQKENI. V was trimmed by 2 bases and J by 5 bases, leaving 3 bases between them. CDR3 sequence: CASSPEETQYF. The CDR3 DNA sequence: TGTGCCAGCTCACCAGAGGAGACCCAGTACTTC.

This sequence joins TRBV19 and TRBJ2-7, with 8 positions matching TRBD2. Looked up from germline, CDR1 is LNHDA and CDR2 is SQIVND (reference sequence). The CDR3 has 15 residues. V lost 5 bases, J lost 3 bases, and 9 bases stayed unmatched. CDR3: CASSEPGLAIYEQYF. The CDR3 DNA follows: TGTGCCAGTAGTGAACCCGGACTAGCTATCTACGAGCAGTACTTC. Together with reference TRBV19 and TRBJ2-7, the CDR3 gives the full variable domain: DGGITQSPKYLFRKEGQNVTLSCEQNLNHDAMYWYRQDPGQGLRLIYYSQIVNDFQKGDIAEGYSVSREKKESFPLTVTSAQKNPTAFYLCASSEPGLAIYEQYFGPGTRLTVT.

The rearrangement uses TRBV29-1 and TRBJ2-3, with a tentative D call TRBD2 (5 bases). Germline assignment: CDR1 SQVTM and CDR2 ANQGSEA. The CDR3 has 16 residues. The ends were cut back, 4 bases at V and 1 base at J, with 18 bases in the middle. The CDR3 DNA follows: TGCAGCGTTGGCCGTGGAGTGGGAGCCCGCACAGATACGCAGTATTTT. Its translation: CSVGRGVGARTDTQYF.

The CDR3 protein is CASSLGQGPETQYF. CDR3 nucleotides: TGTGCCAGCAGCTTAGGACAGGGACCAGAGACCCAGTACTTC. V gene TRBV11-2 combines with J gene TRBJ2-5; 7 bases align to TRBD1. Unmatched junction bases numbered 3, after V lost 1 base and J lost 4 bases. The CDR3 contains 14 residues. CDR1 SGHAT and CDR2 FQNNGV come from the germline V gene.

The genes are TRBV7-9 and TRBJ1-4; D perhaps matches TRBD1 (5 bases). Deletions cut 8 bases from V and 4 bases from J, with 17 bases between. Germline assignment: CDR1 SEHNR and CDR2 FQNEAQ (reference sequence). The CDR3 sequence is 15 residues long. As DNA, the CDR3 is TGTGCCAGCGGCGAGACCGGGGCAAATAATGAAAAACTGTTTTTT. This codes for CASGETGANNEKLFF.

V gene TRBV28 combines with J gene TRBJ1-1; D is undetermined. Germline values: CDR1 MDHEN, CDR2 SYDVKM. The CDR3 runs 15 residues. V gave up 2 bases and J gave up 1 base, with 11 bases separating them. The CDR3 region is CASSLSLGKNTEAFF. The CDR3, as DNA: TGTGCCAGCAGTTTAAGCCTAGGGAAGAACACTGAAGCTTTCTTT.

This rearrangement joins TRBV28 to TRBJ2-7, with D possibly matching TRBD2 (5 bases). V was pared by 6 bases and J by 3 bases, with 18 bases between. The germline gives CDR1 MDHEN, CDR2 SYDVKM. This CDR3 is 15 amino acids long. The CDR3 DNA reads TGTGCCAGCAGCTCGAGCGGAATAGGGTTCTACGAGCAGTACTTC. It yields the protein CASSSSGIGFYEQYF.

This sequence joins TRBV28 and TRBJ2-7, with D perhaps assigned TRBD1 or TRBD2 (5 bases each). The V gene lost 5 bases and the J gene lost 1 base, with 12 bases spanning the gap. Germline CDR1 and CDR2: MDHEN and SYDVKM. This CDR3 comprises 14 residues. CDR3 amino acids: CASSTPGRSYEQYF. CDR3 nucleotide sequence: TGTGCCAGCAGTACCCCGGGACGGTCCTACGAGCAGTACTTC.

The chain uses TRBV29-1 and TRBJ2-7, with 7 positions matching TRBD1. Per the germline V gene, CDR1 is SQVTM and CDR2 is ANQGSEA. Germline trimming cut 7 bases from V and 5 bases from J; bases unmatched to any gene: 11. The CDR3 is made up of 13 amino acids. The DNA for the CDR3 is TGCAGCGGGGCCGGGACAGTGACAAACGAGCAGTACTTC. Its translation: CSGAGTVTNEQYF.

The J gene is TRBJ2-5, the V gene TRBV20-1; D remains unclear. The germline V gene has CDR1 DFQATT and CDR2 SNEGSKA (reference sequence). The CDR3 has 11 amino acids. V lost 8 bases, J lost 2 bases, and 9 bases lay in between. The CDR3 bases are TGCAGTCTCGTCGTTCAAGAGACCCAGTACTTC. It translates to CSLVVQETQYF.

This chain connects TRBV2 to TRBJ2-2, with D perhaps TRBD1 (5 bases). The CDR3 has 15 residues. The germline gives CDR1 SNHLY, CDR2 FYNNEI. V was shortened by 3 bases and J by 0 bases, with 8 bases between the two germline ends. The CDR3, as DNA: TGTGCCAGCAGTGATTCACAGGCGAACACCGGGGAGCTGTTTTTT. Amino acids: CASSDSQANTGELFF.

The chain links TRBV18 to TRBJ2-1, with D possibly TRBD1 on 6 matching bases. CDR3 length: 16 amino acids. CDR1 is KGHSH and CDR2 is LQKENI in the germline V gene. The V and J ends lost 3 bases and 3 bases respectively, with 15 bases between them. This chain's CDR3 is CASSPGYRVDYNEQFF. The DNA for the CDR3 is TGTGCCAGCTCACCTGGGTACAGGGTCGACTACAATGAGCAGTTCTTC.

CDR3 protein: CASSARAPPTDTQYF. The CDR3 DNA is TGTGCCAGCAGCGCCCGGGCGCCCCCCACAGATACGCAGTATTTT. The gene calls are TRBV9 and TRBJ2-3; no clear D gene. Germline V CDR1 and CDR2: SGDLS, YYNGEE. This CDR3 comprises 15 residues. Trimming cost V 3 bases and J 2 bases, with 13 bases left between them.

The chain couples TRBV25-1 to TRBJ1-2; D gene uncertain. This CDR3 comprises 14 residues. CDR1 MGHDK and CDR2 SYGVNS come from the germline V gene. Trimming removed 4 bases from V and 3 bases from J, with 12 bases in between. The CDR3 region has the DNA TGTGCCAGCAGTGCGACTGGAGTACACTATGGCTACACCTTC. This gives the protein CASSATGVHYGYTF.

This clone is a singleton in its sample. The chain has TRBV2 and TRBJ2-6; D call uncertain. Germline assignment: CDR1 SNHLY and CDR2 FYNNEI. V gave up 7 bases and J gave up 1 base, with 11 bases separating them. This CDR3 has 15 residues. CDR3 sequence (DNA): TGTGCCAGCACTCGAACTACTTCTGGGGCCAACGTCCTGACTTTC. Its protein product is CASTRTTSGANVLTF.

The gene calls are TRBV9 and TRBJ2-7; D uncertain. The CDR3 contains 14 residues. Trimming removed 1 base at V and 7 bases at J, with 15 bases between. CDR1 is SGDLS, CDR2 YYNGEE, per germline. The CDR3 loop is CASSVSGNHYEQYF. DNA of the CDR3: TGTGCCAGCAGCGTAAGTGGGAACCATTATGAGCAGTACTTC.

This chain joins TRBV19 and TRBJ2-2; no clear D. V shed 6 bases and J shed 4 bases, with 6 bases lying between them. Germline V gives CDR1 LNHDA, CDR2 SQIVND (reference sequence). CDR3 length: 12 residues. CDR3 region: CASRVLTGELFF. CDR3 nucleotides: TGTGCCAGTAGGGTACTCACCGGGGAGCTGTTTTTT.

V and J are TRBV28 and TRBJ2-2; tentative D call: TRBD1 (6 bases). Trimming cost V 6 bases and J 5 bases, with 16 bases left between them. Germline V gene lookup returns CDR1 MDHEN and CDR2 SYDVKM. The CDR3 length is 15 residues. The CDR3 reads CASSLSGERTGELFF. CDR3 nucleotides: TGTGCCAGCAGCCTATCAGGGGAGAGGACCGGGGAGCTGTTTTTT. The whole variable domain, remainder taken from reference TRBV28 and TRBJ2-2, is DVKVTQSSRYLVKRTGEKVFLECVQDMDHENMFWYRQDPGLGLRLIYFSYDVKMKEKGDIPEGYSVSREKKERFSLILESASTNQTSMYLCASSLSGERTGELFFGEGSRLTVL.

Note on this clone: Other DNA sequences of this sample code for an identical CDR3. The V call is TRBV2, the J call TRBJ1-1; 9 positions match TRBD1. Germline CDR1 is SNHLY and CDR2 is FYNNEI. The CDR3 has 13 residues. The trim removed 5 bases at V and 3 bases at J, leaving 1 base unmatched. CDR3 in amino acids: CASSRDRDTEAFF. As DNA, the CDR3 is TGTGCCAGCAGTAGGGACAGGGACACTGAAGCTTTCTTT.

The chain is built from TRBV4-1 and TRBJ1-4; no clear D gene. Germline-derived CDR1 and CDR2 are MGHRA and YSYEKL. This CDR3 comprises 16 residues. Trimming shortened V by 2 bases and J by 6 bases, and 16 bases separated the two germline ends. CDR3 nucleotides: TGCGCCAGCAGCCAATTCGGAAGTAGTGGCGATGAAAAACTGTTTTTT. Its translation: CASSQFGSSGDEKLFF.

This clone was counted a single time. The chain uses TRBV27 and TRBJ2-7; 7 bases align to TRBD2. Germline-derived CDR1 and CDR2 are MNHEY and SMNVEV (reference sequence). There are 15 residues in the CDR3. With 2 bases clipped from V and 0 bases from J, the junction kept 4 bases outside the gene matches. Here the CDR3 reads CASSLRGGSSYEQYF. The DNA for the CDR3 is TGTGCCAGCAGTTTACGGGGAGGGAGCTCCTACGAGCAGTACTTC.